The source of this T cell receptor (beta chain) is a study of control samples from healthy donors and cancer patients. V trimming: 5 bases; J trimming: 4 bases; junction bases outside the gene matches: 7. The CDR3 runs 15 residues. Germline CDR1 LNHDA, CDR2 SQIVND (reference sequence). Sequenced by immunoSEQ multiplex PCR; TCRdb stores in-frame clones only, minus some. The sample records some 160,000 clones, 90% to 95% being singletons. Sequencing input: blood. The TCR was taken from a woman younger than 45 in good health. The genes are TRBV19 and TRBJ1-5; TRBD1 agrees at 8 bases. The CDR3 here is CASSSGDRWNQPQHF. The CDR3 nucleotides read TGTGCCAGTAGTTCCGGGGACAGGTGGAATCAGCCCCAGCATTTT.